This T cell receptor beta chain was sequenced during a study of response to subunit inactivated influenza vaccine. In regard to this clonotype: No antigen is known for it.

TCRdb re-analysed the RT-PCR reads in MiXCR, keeping a single row per CDR3 protein. The data hold about 540,000 distinct CDR3 sequences, with roughly 25% observed a single time. This CDR3 is 16 amino acids long. With 0 bases clipped from V and 14 bases from J, the junction kept 13 bases outside the gene matches. The germline CDR1 and CDR2 sequences are MNHEY and SVGAGI. Study-level results: The authors proposed limited new T cell recruitment per seasonal influenza vaccination.

The data also belong to a second study, concerning T cells expressing NK-cell markers. Per that paper: For TCR beta, cDNA was produced by 5'RACE template switching with UMIs. Repertoire data for TCR beta were derived from sorted T cells (CD3+CD56+NKG2C+, CD3+CD56+NKG2C- and CD3+CD56-NKG2C+). In the group of eight sequenced donors, seven were HCMV-seropositive and one was seronegative.

The material was CD4+ T cells sorted from PBMCs, obtained 11 to 12 days after vaccination. The source of this sequence is a man aged 45-65 years who received an inactivated influenza vaccine. V and J are TRBV6-5 and TRBJ2-1; 10 nucleotides align to TRBD2. The CDR3 is CASSYSNSGGAIREFF. Here the CDR3 DNA reads TGTGCCAGCAGTTACTCTAACAGCGGGGGGGCTATTAGAGAGTTCTTC.